Sequencing of this TCR beta chain was carried out in a study of blood T cell repertoires in COVID-19. Study overall: Samples taken during acute and convalescent COVID-19 were collected in the United States, Italy and Spain. T cells, B-cell-depleted T cells, or PBMCs supplied cDNA or gDNA.

This CDR3 is built from 15 residues. The germline gives CDR1 MDHEN, CDR2 SYDVKM. Trimming removed 6 bases from V and 3 bases from J; junction bases left unmatched: 11. Data came from immunoSEQ multiplex PCR; TCRdb stores just in-frame clones and leaves some out. Here the sample spans roughly 300,000 clones, 70% to 85% being singletons. Sequencing was done on a sample of peripheral blood. The origin of this receptor is a human donor with COVID-19, enrolled during active disease. The donor label of this sample is uncertain. The chain carries TRBV28 and TRBJ2-7; 7 bases are a match to TRBD2. The CDR3 here is CASSPGGLGLYEQYF. For the CDR3, the DNA is TGTGCCAGCAGCCCCGGGGGGTTGGGGCTCTACGAGCAGTACTTC.